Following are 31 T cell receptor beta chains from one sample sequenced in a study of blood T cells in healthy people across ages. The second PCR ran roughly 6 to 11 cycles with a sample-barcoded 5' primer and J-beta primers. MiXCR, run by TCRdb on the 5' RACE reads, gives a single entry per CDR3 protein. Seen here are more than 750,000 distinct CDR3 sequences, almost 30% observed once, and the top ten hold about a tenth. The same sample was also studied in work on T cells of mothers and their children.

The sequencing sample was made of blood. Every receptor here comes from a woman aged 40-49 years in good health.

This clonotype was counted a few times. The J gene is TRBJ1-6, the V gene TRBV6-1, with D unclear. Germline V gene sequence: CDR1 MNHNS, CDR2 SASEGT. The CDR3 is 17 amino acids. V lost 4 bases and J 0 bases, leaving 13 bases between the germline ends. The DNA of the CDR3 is TGTGCCAGCAGTGCTGACATTAGGAGCTCCTATAATTCACCCCTCCACTTT. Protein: CASSADIRSSYNSPLHF.

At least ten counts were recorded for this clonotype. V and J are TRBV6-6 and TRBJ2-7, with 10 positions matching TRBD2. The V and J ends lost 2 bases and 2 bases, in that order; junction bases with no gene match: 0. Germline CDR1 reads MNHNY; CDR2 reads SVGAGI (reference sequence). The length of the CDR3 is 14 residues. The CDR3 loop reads CASSYGLAAYEQYF. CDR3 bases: TGTGCCAGCAGTTACGGACTAGCGGCCTACGAGCAGTACTTC.

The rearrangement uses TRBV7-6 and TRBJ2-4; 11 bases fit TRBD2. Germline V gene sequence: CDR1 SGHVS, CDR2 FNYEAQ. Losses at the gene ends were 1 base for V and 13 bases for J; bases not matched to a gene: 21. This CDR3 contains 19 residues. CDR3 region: CASSLVTSGGLSSYNEQYF. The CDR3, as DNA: TGTGCCAGCAGCTTAGTTACTAGCGGGGGCCTTAGCTCCTACAATGAGCAGTACTTC.

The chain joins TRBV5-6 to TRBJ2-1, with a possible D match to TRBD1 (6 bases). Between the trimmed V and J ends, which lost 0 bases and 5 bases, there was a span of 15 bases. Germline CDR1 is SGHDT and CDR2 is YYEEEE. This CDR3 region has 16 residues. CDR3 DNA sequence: TGTGCCAGCAGCTTGGGTGCTCAGGGGAACGACAATGAGCAGTTCTTC. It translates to CASSLGAQGNDNEQFF.

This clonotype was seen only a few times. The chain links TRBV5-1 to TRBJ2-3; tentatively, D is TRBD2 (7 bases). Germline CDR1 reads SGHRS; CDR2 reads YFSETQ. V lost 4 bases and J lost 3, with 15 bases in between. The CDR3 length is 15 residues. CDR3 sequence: CASSHGGPGTDTQYF. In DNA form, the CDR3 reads TGCGCCAGCAGCCACGGGGGGCCGGGTACAGATACGCAGTATTTT. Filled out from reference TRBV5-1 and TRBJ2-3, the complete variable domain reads KAGVTQTPRYLIKTRGQQVTLSCSPISGHRSVSWYQQTPGQGLQFLFEYFSETQRNKGNFPGRFSGRQFSNSRSEMNVSTLELGDSALYLCASSHGGPGTDTQYFGPGTRLTVL.

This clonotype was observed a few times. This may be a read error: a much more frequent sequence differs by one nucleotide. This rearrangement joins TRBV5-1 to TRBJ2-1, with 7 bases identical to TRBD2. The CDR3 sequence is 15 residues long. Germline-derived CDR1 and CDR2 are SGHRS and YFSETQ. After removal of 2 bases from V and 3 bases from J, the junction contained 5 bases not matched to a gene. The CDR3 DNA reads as TGCGCCAGCAGCTTCTTGGCGGGGGACTACAATGAGCAGTTCTTC. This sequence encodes CASSFLAGDYNEQFF.

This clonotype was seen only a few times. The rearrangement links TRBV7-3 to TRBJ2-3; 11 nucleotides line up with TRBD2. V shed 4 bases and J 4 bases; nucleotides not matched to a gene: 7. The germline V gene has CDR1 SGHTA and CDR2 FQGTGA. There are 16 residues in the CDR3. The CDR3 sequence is CASSSSTSGAADTQYF. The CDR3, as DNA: TGTGCCAGCAGCTCCTCGACTAGCGGGGCGGCAGATACGCAGTATTTT. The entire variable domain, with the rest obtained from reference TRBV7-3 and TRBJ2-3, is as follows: GAGVSQTPSNKVTEKGKYVELRCDPISGHTALYWYRQSLGQGPEFLIYFQGTGAADDSGLPNDRFFAVRPEGSVSTLKIQRTERGDSAVYLCASSSSTSGAADTQYFGPGTRLTVL.

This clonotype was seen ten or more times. CDR3 DNA: TGCAGCGTACTCCGCGGTGGGGAGACCCAGTACTTC. As protein: CSVLRGGETQYF. The genes are TRBV29-1 and TRBJ2-5; D remains unclear. The V gene's germline CDR1 is SQVTM and CDR2 ANQGSEA. Trimming left V 6 bases short and J 5 bases short, with 13 bases between. CDR3 length: 12 amino acids.

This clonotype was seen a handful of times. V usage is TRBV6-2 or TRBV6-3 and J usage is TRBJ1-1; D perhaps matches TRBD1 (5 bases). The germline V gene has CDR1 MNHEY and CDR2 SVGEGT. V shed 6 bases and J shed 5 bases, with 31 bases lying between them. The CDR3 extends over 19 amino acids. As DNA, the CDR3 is TGTGCCAGCAGGCCCAACGAGGGGACCTCACGGCCGGGGAGAACTGAAGCTTTCTTT. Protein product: CASRPNEGTSRPGRTEAFF.

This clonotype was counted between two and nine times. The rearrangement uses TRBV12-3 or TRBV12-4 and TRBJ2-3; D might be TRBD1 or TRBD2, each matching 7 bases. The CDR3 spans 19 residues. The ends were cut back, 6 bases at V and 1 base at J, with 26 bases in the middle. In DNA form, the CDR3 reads TGTGCCAGCAGCTTAACCCAGGGGGGACTACTGAACCGCACAGATACGCAGTATTTT. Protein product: CASSLTQGGLLNRTDTQYF.

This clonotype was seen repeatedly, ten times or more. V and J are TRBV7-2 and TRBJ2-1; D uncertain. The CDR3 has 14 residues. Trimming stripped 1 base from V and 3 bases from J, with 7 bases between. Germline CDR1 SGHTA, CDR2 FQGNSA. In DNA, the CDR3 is TGTGCCAGCAGCTTAGTACAGAGCTACAATGAGCAGTTCTTC. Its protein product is CASSLVQSYNEQFF.

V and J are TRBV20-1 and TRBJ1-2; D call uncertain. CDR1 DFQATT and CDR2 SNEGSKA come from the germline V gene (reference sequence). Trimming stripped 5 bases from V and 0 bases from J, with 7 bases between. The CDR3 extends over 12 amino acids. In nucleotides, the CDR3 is TGCAGTGCTCCCACAACTAACTATGGCTACACCTTC. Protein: CSAPTTNYGYTF.

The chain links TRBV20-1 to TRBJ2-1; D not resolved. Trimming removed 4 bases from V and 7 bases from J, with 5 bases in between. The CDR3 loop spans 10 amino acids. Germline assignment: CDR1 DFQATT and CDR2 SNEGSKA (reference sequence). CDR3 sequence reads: CSATRNEQFF. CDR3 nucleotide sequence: TGCAGTGCTACGAGAAATGAGCAGTTCTTC.

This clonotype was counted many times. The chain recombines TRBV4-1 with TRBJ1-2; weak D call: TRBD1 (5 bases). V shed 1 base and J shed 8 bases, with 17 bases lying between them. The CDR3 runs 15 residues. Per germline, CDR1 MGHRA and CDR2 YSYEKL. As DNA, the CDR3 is TGCGCCAGCAGCCAAGTAGGGGATAACTCTGGGGGCTACACCTTC. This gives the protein CASSQVGDNSGGYTF.

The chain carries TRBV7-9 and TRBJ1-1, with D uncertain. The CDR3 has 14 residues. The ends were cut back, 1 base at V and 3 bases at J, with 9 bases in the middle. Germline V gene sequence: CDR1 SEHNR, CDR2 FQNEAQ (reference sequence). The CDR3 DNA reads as TGTGCCAGCAGCTTAGAAGAGGACTACACTGAAGCTTTCTTT. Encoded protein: CASSLEEDYTEAFF.

The CDR3 here is CASPKARDGPYEQYF. CDR3 DNA sequence: TGTGCCAGCCCTAAGGCCCGGGACGGACCCTACGAGCAGTACTTC. The V and J genes are TRBV28 and TRBJ2-7, with D perhaps assigned TRBD1 or TRBD2 (5 bases each). This CDR3 is 15 amino acids long. In germline, CDR1 is MDHEN, CDR2 SYDVKM. V was trimmed by 8 bases and J by 2 bases, leaving 19 bases between them.

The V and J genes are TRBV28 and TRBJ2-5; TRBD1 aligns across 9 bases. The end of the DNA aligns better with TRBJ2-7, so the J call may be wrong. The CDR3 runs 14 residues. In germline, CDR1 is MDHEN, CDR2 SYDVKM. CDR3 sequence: CASNRDRVSDEQYF. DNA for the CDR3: TGTGCCAGCAACCGGGACAGGGTCTCTGACGAGCAGTACTTC.

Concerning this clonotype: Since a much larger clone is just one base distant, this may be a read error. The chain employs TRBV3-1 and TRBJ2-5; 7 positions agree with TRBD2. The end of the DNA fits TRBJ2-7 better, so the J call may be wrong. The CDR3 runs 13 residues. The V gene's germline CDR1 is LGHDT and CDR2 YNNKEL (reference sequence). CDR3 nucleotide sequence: TGTGCCAGCAGGGGGGAGGGGAGGGACGAGCAGTACTTC. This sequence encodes CASRGEGRDEQYF.

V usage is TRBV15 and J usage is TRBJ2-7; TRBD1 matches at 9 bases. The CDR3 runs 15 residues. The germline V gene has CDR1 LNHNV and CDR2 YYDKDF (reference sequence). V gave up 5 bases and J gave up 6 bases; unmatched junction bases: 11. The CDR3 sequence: CATSGGADRGVEQYF. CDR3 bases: TGTGCCACCAGCGGGGGGGCGGACAGGGGAGTCGAGCAGTACTTC.

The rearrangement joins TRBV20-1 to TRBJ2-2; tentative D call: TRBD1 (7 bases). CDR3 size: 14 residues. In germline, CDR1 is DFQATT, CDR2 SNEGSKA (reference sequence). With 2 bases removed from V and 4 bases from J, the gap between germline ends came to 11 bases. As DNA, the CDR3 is TGCAGTGCTAGAAGACAGGGACTCACCGGGGAGCTGTTTTTT. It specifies CSARRQGLTGELFF.

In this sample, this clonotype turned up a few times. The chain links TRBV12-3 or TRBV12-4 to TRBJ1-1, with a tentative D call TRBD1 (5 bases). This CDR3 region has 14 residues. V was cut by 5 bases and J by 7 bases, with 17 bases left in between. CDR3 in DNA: TGTGCCAGCAGTCTTGGGGGAGGGGTGAGTGAAGCTTTCTTT. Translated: CASSLGGGVSEAFF.

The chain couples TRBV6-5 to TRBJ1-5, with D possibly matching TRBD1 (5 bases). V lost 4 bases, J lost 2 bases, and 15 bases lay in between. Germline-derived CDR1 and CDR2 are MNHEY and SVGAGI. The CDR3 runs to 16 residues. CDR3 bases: TGTGCCAGCAGTTTAAAGGGGCACGGGGGCAATCAGCCCCAGCATTTT. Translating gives CASSLKGHGGNQPQHF.

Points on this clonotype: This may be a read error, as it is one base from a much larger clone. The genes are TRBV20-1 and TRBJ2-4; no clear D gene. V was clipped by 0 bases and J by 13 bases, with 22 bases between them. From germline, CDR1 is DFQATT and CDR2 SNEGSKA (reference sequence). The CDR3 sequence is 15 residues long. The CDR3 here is CSARDHQRGNNEQYF. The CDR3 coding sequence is TGCAGTGCTAGAGATCATCAGCGTGGCAACAATGAGCAGTACTTC.

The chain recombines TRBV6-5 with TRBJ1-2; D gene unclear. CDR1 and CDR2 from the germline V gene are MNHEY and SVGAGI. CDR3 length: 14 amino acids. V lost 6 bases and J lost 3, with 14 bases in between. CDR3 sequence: CASRLLEGDYGYTF. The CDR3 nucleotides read TGTGCCAGCAGACTGTTAGAGGGAGACTATGGCTACACCTTC.

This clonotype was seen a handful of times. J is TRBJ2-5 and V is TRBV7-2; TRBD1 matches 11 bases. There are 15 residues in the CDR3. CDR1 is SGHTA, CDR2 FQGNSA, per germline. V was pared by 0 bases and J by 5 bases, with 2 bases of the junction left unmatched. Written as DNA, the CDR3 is TGTGCCAGCAGCTTAGCCCGGGACAGGGGGGAGACCCAGTACTTC. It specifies CASSLARDRGETQYF. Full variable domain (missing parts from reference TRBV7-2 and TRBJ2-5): GAGVSQSPSNKVTEKGKDVELRCDPISGHTALYWYRQSLGQGLEFLIYFQGNSAPDKSGLPSDRFSAERTGGSVSTLTIQRTQQEDSAVYLCASSLARDRGETQYFGPGTRLLVL.

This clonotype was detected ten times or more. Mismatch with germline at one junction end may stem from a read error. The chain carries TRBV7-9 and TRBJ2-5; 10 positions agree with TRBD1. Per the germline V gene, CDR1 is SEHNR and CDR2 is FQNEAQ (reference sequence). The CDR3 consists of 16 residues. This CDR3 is CASSLDGTGAQVTQYF. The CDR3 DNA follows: TGTGCCAGCAGCTTAGATGGGACAGGGGCCCAAGTGACCCAGTACTTC.

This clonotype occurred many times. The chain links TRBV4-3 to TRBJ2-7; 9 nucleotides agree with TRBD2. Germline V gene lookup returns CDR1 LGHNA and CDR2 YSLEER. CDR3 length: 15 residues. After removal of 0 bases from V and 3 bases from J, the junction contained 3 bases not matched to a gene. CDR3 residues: CASSQDSGSYYEQYF. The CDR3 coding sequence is TGCGCCAGCAGCCAAGATAGCGGGAGCTACTACGAGCAGTACTTC.

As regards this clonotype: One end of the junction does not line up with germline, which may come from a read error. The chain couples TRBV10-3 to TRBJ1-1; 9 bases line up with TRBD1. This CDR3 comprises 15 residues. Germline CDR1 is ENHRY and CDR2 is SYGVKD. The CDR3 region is CATSESQGARTEAFF. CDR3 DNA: TGTGCCACCAGTGAGTCACAGGGGGCGCGCACTGAAGCTTTCTTT.

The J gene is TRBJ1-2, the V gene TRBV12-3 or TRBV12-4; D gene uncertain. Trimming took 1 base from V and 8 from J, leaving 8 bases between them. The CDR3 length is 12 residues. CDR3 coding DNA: TGTGCCAGCAGTTTAGTAGCGGGAGGCTACACCTTC. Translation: CASSLVAGGYTF.

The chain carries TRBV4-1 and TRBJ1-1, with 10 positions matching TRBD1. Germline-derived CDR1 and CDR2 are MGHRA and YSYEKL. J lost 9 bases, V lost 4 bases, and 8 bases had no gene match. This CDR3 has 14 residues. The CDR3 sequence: CASSPPGQGHQAFF. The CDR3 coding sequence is TGCGCCAGCAGCCCCCCGGGACAGGGGCATCAAGCTTTCTTT.

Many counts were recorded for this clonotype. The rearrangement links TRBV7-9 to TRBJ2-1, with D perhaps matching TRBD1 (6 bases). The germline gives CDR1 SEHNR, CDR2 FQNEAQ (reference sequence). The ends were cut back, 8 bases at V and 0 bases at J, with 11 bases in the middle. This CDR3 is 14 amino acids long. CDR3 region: CASDRSSSYNEQFF. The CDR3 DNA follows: TGTGCCAGCGACAGGTCGAGCTCCTACAATGAGCAGTTCTTC.